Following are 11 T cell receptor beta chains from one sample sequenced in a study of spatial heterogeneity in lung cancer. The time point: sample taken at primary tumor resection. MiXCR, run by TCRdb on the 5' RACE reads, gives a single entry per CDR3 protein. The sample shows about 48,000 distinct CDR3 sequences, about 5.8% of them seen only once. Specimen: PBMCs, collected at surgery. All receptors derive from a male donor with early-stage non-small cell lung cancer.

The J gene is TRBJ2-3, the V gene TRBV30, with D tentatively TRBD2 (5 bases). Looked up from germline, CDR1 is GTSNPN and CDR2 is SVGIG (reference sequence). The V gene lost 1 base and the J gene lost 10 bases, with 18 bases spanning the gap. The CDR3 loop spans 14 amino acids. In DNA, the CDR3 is TGTGCCTGGAGTGGCCAGGTGGACTTCGGCGCGCAGTATTTT. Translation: CAWSGQVDFGAQYF.

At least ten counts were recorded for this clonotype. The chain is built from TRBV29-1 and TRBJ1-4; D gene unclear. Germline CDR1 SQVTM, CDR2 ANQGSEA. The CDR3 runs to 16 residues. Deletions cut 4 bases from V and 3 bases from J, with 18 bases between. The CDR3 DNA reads TGCAGCGTTGTTGGGGTATCCTCAGTATCTAATGAAAAACTGTTTTTT. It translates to CSVVGVSSVSNEKLFF.

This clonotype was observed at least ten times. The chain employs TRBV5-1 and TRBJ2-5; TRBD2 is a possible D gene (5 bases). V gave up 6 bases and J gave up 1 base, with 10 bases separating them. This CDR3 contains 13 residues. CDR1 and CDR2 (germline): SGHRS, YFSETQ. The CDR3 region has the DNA TGCGCCAGCAACCCCGGGGTCCAAGAGACCCAGTACTTC. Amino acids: CASNPGVQETQYF.

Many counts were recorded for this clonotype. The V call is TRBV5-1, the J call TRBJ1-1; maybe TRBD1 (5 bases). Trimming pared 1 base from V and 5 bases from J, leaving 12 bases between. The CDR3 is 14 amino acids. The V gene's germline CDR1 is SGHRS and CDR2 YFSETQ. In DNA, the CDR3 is TGCGCCAGCAGCTTGCTGCAGGGTGGGACTGAAGCTTTCTTT. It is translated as CASSLLQGGTEAFF.

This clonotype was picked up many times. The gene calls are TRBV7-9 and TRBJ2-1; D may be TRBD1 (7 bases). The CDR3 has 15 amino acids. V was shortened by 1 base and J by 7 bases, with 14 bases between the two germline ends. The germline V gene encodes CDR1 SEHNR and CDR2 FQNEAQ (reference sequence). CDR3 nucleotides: TGTGCCAGCAGCTTAGGCGGCAGGGGGAGGAATGAGCAGTTCTTC. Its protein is CASSLGGRGRNEQFF. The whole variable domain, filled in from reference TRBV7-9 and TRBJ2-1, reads DTGVSQNPRHKITKRGQNVTFRCDPISEHNRLYWYRQTLGQGPEFLTYFQNEAQLEKSRLLSDRFSAERPKGSFSTLEIQRTEQGDSAMYLCASSLGGRGRNEQFFGPGTRLTVL.

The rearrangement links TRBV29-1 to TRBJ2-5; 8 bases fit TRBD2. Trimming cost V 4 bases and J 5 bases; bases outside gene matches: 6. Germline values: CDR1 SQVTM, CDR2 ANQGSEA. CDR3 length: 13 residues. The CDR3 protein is CSVVPGLGETQYF. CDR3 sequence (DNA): TGCAGCGTTGTACCGGGACTAGGGGAGACCCAGTACTTC.

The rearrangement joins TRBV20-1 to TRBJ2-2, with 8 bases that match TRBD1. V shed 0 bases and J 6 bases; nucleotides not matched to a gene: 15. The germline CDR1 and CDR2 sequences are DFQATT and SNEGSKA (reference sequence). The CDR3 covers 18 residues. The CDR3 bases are TGCAGTGCTAGAGATTGGGGAAGGGGACAGGTTCGCCCCGGGGAGCTGTTTTTT. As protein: CSARDWGRGQVRPGELFF.

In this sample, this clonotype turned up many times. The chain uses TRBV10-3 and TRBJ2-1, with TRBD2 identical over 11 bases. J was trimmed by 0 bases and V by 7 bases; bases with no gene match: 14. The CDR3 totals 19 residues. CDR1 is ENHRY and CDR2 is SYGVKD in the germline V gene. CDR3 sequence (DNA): TGTGCCATCACCGCAGACCCGGGACTAGCGGCCAGCTCCTACAATGAGCAGTTCTTC. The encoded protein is CAITADPGLAASSYNEQFF.

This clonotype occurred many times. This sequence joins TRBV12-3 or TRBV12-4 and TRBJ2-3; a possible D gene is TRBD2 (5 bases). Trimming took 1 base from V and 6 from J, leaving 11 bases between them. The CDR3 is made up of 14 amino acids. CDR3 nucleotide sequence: TGTGCCAGCAGTTTAGGAGGGCCCGCCGATACGCAGTATTTT. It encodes CASSLGGPADTQYF.

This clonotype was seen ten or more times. CDR3 nucleotides: TGCAGTGCTAGACGCCTACCCCCGCAGGTTGAGCAGTTCTTC. Translated: CSARRLPPQVEQFF. The chain employs TRBV20-1 and TRBJ2-1, with D uncertain. The CDR3 length is 14 residues. Looked up from germline, CDR1 is DFQATT and CDR2 is SNEGSKA (reference sequence). The germline V and J ends were trimmed by 2 bases and 9 bases, with 17 bases remaining between them.

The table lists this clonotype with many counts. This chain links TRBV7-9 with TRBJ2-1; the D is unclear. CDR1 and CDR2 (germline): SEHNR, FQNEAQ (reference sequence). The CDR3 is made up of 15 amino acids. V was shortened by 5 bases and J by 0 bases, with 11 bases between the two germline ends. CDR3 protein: CASSVRRASYNEQFF. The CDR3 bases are TGTGCCAGCAGCGTAAGGCGAGCCTCCTACAATGAGCAGTTCTTC.